This TCR beta chain comes out of a study of blood T cell repertoires in COVID-19. The sample holds a few counts of this clone. The CDR3 contains 13 residues. The germline V and J ends were trimmed by 3 bases and 8 bases, with 13 bases remaining between them. Looked up from germline, CDR1 is LGHDT and CDR2 is YNNKEL (reference sequence). Repertoires were generated with immunoSEQ multiplex PCR, while TCRdb's copy carries only in-frame clones and drops some. This table has around 220,000 clones, more than 80% appearing once. This sequence originates from a woman older than 75 with COVID-19, enrolled during active disease. The chain couples TRBV3-1 (or the pseudogene TRBV3-2) to TRBJ1-2; no reliable D call. Sequenced sample: peripheral blood. Here the CDR3 DNA reads TGTGCCAGCAGCCAGGTGGCAGCGGGCGGCTACACCTTC. Translating it yields CASSQVAAGGYTF.